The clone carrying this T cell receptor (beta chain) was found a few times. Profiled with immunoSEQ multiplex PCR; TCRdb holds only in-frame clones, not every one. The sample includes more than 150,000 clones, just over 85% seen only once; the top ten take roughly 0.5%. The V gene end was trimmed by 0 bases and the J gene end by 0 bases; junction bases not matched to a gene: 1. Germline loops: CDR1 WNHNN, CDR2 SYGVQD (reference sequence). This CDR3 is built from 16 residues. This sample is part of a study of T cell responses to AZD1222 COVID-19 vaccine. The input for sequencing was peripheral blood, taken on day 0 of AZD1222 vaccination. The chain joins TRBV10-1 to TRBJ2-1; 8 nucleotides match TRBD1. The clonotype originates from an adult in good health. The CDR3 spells CASSESQGGSYNEQFF. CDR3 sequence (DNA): TGCGCCAGCAGTGAGTCACAGGGGGGCTCCTACAATGAGCAGTTCTTC.